What follows describes a single TCR beta chain. This clonotype was found a few times. Its binding antigen is unknown. No base quality values were provided; no much bigger clone lies one nucleotide off. The library was obtained by PCR. The sequencer listed for this sample is Illumina HiSeq 2500. The public reads were reanalyzed by TCRdb: fastp trimming at Q25, MiXCR alignment, in-frame beta chains only. Every entry covers one CDR3 protein and lists the most common genes and DNA from its rows. Here the sample has more than 10,000 distinct CDR3 sequences; around an eighth occur a single time. Clones ranked in the top ten supply roughly a quarter of the sample. The record originates from a study of CXCR3 chemokines and chemotherapy response in bladder cancer (dated by TCRdb to between 2021 and 2024). For context, the study as a whole: The study set out to examine whether the activity of the CXCR3 chemokine system within tumors predicted response to chemotherapy in human bladder cancer.

The CDR3 holds 15 amino acids from the cysteine to the phenylalanine. Only the CDR3 region is kept as DNA, spanning 45 bases read in frame from base 1. Sequences SEHNR (CDR1) and FQNEAQ (CDR2) are obtained from the germline V gene (reference sequence). The V and J ends are trimmed by 2 bases and 2 bases, leaving 12 bases between them. Recombination linked TRBV7-9 to TRBJ1-1, and TRBD1 may be the D gene, going by 6 matching bases. This material was acquired from a patient whose treatment included neoadjuvant chemotherapy. The clonotype was recovered from a human donor with bladder cancer that did not respond to neoadjuvant chemotherapy. The CDR3 in this case is CASSLRQADNTEAFF. Read as DNA, the sequence is TGTGCCAGCAGCTTAAGACAGGCCGATAACACTGAAGCTTTCTTT.